This entry is about one TCR beta chain. There is no known antigen for this receptor. Base qualities are not recorded, but no much larger clone differs from it by a single base. The data were taken from a study of regulatory dendritic cells for organ transplantation (dated by TCRdb to the late 2010s). Study-level background: To make regulatory dendritic cells, monocytes were cultured with vitamin D3 on days 0 and 4 and with IL-10 on day 4. On day 6, LPS was added to the DC cultures to test how the DCs responded to a strong maturation-inducing agent. The TCRbeta repertoires of sorted naive and memory CD4+ and CD8+ T cells were sequenced before and after allostimulation with regulatory or mature dendritic cells. General findings and caveats noted by the study authors: Expansion of memory CD8+ clones was induced by allostimulation in both subjects, but more limited expansion appeared to be induced by regulatory dendritic cells than by mature dendritic cells. The authors pointed out considerable heterogeneity between individuals in the alloreactive memory CD8+ T cell pool, and only a couple of subjects were sequenced. Among the resting subsets, the most alloreactive TCR clonotypes were found in memory CD8+ T cells. The repertoires of naive CD4+ and CD8+ T cells were highly diverse, while memory cell repertoires were less diverse, with memory CD8+ cells being the most oligoclonal.

Multiplexed two-step PCR with Vbeta-specific forward primers and Jbeta-specific reverse primers was used to amplify TCRbeta CDR3 regions. Through the immunoSEQ service, TCRbeta libraries were sequenced on an Illumina instrument. The authors' analysis ran thus. V, D and J genes were assigned using IMGT annotation, and counts were corrected for multiplex PCR bias using synthetic CDR3 analogues. In the immunoSEQ Analyzer, repertoire clonality was calculated as one minus normalized Shannon entropy. Clonal expansion was defined using Fisher's exact test with Benjamini-Hochberg false discovery rate control and a two-tailed threshold of P<0.01. TCRdb mirrors the immuneACCESS table, restricted to in-frame sequences. Some clones are absent from its copies; in checked studies, under half trace to an unresolved V gene, and the reason for the others is unknown. V, J and clone size were drawn from that table, and D and trimming were deduced from the DNA. For this sample the table gives over 10,000 clones, of which about 90% were detected only once. The ten largest clones capture 0.22% of the sample.

Sorted T cell subsets were CFSE-labeled and co-cultured for five to six days with allogeneic regulatory or mature dendritic cells at a 1:10 DC:T ratio. FACS was used to sort naive T cells as CD45RA+ cells and memory T cells as CD45RO+ CD4+ or CD8+ cells. T cells for TCR sequencing came from two healthy control subjects. Genomic DNA was extracted with the Qiagen DNeasy Blood & Tissue Kit. Spanning cysteine to phenylalanine, the CDR3 consists of 12 amino acids. The retained sequence is limited to the CDR3, 36 bases, with the frame set at the first base. CDR1 and CDR2 were assigned from the germline V gene as SGDLS and YYNGEE. V is shortened by 3 bases, J by 4 bases, and the region joining them spans 7 bases.

This TCR came from a human donor in good health. What was sequenced was naive CD8+ T cells from blood cultured with regulatory dendritic cells. The cell subset or site label on this specimen signifies: CD45RA+ naive T cells. This chain joins TRBV9 to TRBJ1-2; 6 matching bases give a weak D call of TRBD1. The nucleotides read TGTGCCAGCAGCGACAGGGTCTATGGCTACACCTTC. The translation is CASSDRVYGYTF. When the CDR3 is completed using the reference TRBV9 and TRBJ1-2 genes on either side, the full variable domain is DSGVTQTPKHLITATGQRVTLRCSPRSGDLSVYWYQQSLDQGLQFLIQYYNGEERAKGNILERFSAQQFPDLHSELNLSSLELGDSALYFCASSDRVYGYTFGSGTRLTVV.